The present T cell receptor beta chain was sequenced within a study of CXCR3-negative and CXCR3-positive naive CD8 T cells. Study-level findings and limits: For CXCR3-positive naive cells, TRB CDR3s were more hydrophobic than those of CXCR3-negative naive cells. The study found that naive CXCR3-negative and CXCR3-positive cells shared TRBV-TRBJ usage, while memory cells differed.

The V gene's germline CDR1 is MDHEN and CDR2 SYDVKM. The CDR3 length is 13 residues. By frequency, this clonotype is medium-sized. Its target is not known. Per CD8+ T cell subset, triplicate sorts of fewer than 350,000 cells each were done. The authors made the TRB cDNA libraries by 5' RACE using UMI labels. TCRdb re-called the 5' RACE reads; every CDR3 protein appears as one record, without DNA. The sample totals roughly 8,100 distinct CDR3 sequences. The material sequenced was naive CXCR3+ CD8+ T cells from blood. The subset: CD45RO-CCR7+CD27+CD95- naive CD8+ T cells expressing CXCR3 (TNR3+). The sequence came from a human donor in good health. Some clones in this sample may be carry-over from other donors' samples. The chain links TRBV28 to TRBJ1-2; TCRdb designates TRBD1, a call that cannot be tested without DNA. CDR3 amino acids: CASTRGEGFGYTF.